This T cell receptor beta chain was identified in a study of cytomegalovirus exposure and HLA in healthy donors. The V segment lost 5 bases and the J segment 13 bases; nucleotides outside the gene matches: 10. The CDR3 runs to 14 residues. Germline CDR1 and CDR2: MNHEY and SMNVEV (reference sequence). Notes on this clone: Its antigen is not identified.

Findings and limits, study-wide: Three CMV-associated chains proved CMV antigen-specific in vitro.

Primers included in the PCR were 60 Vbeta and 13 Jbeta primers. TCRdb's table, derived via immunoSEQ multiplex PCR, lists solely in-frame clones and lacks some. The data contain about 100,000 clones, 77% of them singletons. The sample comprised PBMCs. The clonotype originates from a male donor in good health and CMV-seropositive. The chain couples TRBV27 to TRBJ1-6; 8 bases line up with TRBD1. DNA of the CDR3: TGTGCCAGCAGTCCGGGACAGGCTGTCGTTCCCCTCCACTTT. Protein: CASSPGQAVVPLHF.